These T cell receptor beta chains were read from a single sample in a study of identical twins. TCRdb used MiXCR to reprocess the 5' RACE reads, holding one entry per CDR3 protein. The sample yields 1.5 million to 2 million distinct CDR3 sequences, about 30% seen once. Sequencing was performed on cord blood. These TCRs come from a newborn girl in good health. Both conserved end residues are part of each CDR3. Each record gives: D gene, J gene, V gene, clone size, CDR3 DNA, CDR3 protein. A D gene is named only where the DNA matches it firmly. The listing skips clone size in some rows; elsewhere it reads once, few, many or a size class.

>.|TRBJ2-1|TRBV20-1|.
TGCAGTGCTCCCATGACTGCGGGTAACAATGAGCAGTTCTTC
CSAPMTAGNNEQFF
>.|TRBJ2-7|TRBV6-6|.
TGTGCCAGCAGTTACTCGCCTCCCGTAATCTCCTACGAGCAGTACTTC
CASSYSPPVISYEQYF
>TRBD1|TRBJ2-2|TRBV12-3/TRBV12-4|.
TGTGCCAGCGGGCACAGGGGGGAGAACACCGGGGAGCTGTTTTTT
CASGHRGENTGELFF
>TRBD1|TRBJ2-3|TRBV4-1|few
TGCGCCAGCAGCCAAGCTTTTAGAGGACAGGGACCTACAGATACGCAGTATTTT
CASSQAFRGQGPTDTQYF
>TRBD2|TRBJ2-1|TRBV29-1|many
TGCAGCGTTGGCGGGGGAAATGACAATGAGCAGTTCTTC
CSVGGGNDNEQFF
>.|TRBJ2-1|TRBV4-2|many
TGTGCCAGCAGCCAAGGCGATGAGCAGTTCTTC
CASSQGDEQFF
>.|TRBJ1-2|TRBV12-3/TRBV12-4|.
TGTGCCAGCAGTCCCTACACAGGGATCGGTGGCTACACCTTC
CASSPYTGIGGYTF
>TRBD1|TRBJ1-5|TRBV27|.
TGTGCCAGCTCCCCACGGACAGGGTTCAATCAGCCCCAGCATTTT
CASSPRTGFNQPQHF
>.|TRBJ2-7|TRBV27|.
TGTGCCAGCAGTCGCAACAGGCCCAGGCCCACCTACGAGCAGTACTTC
CASSRNRPRPTYEQYF
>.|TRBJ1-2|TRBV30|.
TGTGCCTGGATCGGCTCCCATGATCGGCCCTATGGCTACACCTTC
CAWIGSHDRPYGYTF
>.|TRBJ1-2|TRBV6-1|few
TGTGCCAGCAGTGAAGCCCGTCCCAAAGGCTACACCTTC
CASSEARPKGYTF
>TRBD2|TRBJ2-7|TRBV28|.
TGTGCCAGCAGATTAAGGGGACTAGCGGGAGGGGCCGAGCAGTACTTC
CASRLRGLAGGAEQYF
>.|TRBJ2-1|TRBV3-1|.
TGTGCCAGCAGCCTTTCGGGAGCGGGTCAGACCCAGTTCTTC
CASSLSGAGQTQFF
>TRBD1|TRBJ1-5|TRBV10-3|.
TGTGCCATCAGTGAGACAGGGGGTGGCAATCAGCCCCAGCATTTT
CAISETGGGNQPQHF
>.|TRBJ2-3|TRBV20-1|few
TGCAGTGCTAGGGTAACCGCAGATACGCAGTATTTT
CSARVTADTQYF
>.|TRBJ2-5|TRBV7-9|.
TGTGCCAGCAGACTGGACAGACGAGAGACCCAGTACTTC
CASRLDRRETQYF
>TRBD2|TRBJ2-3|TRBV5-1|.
TGCGCCAGCAGCGCTCCAGCGGGAATTAGCACAGATACGCAGTATTTT
CASSAPAGISTDTQYF
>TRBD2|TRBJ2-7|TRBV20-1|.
TGCAGTGCTAGAAGGACTAGAGGTTACAATGAGCAGTACTTC
CSARRTRGYNEQYF
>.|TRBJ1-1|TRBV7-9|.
TGTGCCAGCAGCACGGGGGACATCCGCACTGAAGCTTTCTTT
CASSTGDIRTEAFF
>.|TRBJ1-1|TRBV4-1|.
TGCGCCAGCAGCCAAGTAAAGGGGGGACCCAGGGACACTGAAGCTTTCTTT
CASSQVKGGPRDTEAFF
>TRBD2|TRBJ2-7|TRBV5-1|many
TGCGCCAGCAGCTTGGAACTAGCGGGGGCCTACGAGCAGTACTTC
CASSLELAGAYEQYF
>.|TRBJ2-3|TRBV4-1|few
TGCGCCAGCAGCCAGGGCCCTGCTAGCCCCTTCACAGATACGCAGTATTTT
CASSQGPASPFTDTQYF
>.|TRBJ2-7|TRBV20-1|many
TGCAGTGCTAGACCTCAGGGAGGCTACGAGCAGTACTTC
CSARPQGGYEQYF
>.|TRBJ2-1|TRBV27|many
TGTGCCAGCAGTCCTACAAGACAGGCCTCCTACAATGAGCAGTTCTTC
CASSPTRQASYNEQFF
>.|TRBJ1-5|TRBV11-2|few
TGTGCCAGCAGCTTAGATGGCGGGGGGCTTCAGCCCCAGCATTTT
CASSLDGGGLQPQHF
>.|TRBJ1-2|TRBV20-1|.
TGCAGTGCTACCCGATCTTATGGCTACACCTTC
CSATRSYGYTF
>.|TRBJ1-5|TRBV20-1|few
TGCAGTGCGAGACCGGGACACAGAAGAACCTATAGCAATCAGCCCCAGCATTTT
CSARPGHRRTYSNQPQHF
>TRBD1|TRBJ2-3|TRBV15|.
TGTGCCACCAGCAGAGATCAGGGGGTCACAGATACGCAGTATTTT
CATSRDQGVTDTQYF
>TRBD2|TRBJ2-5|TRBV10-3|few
TGTGCCATCAGTGAGAGTAGCGGGGGGGCCCGCAAACAAGAGACCCAGTACTTC
CAISESSGGARKQETQYF
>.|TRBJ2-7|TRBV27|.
TGTGCCAGCAGGCCCCGTGGGGTCCTCTCCTACGAGCAGTACTTC
CASRPRGVLSYEQYF
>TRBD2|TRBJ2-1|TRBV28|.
TGTGCCAGCAGTTTATTGGGGAGCGGGAAAGAGACCCAGTTCTTC
CASSLLGSGKETQFF
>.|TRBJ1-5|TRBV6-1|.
TGTGCCAGCATTACGGCCGTGAGCAATCAGCCCCAGCATTTT
CASITAVSNQPQHF
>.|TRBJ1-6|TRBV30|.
TGTGCCTGGACCCGGACGAATTCACCCCTCCACTTT
CAWTRTNSPLHF
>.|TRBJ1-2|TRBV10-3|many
TGTGCCATCAAACAAGACAGAGCTTATGGCTACACCTTC
CAIKQDRAYGYTF
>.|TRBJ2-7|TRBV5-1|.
TGCGCCAGCAGTGGGGCAGGGACCTACAATGAGCAGTACTTC
CASSGAGTYNEQYF
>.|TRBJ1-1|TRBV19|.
TGTGCCAGTAGTATGATGGCAGGGGCCACTGAAGCTTTCTTT
CASSMMAGATEAFF
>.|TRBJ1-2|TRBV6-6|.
TGTGCCAGCAGTACCCTCCGGGACAACTATGGCTACACCTTC
CASSTLRDNYGYTF
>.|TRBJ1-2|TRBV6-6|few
TGTGCCAGCAGTTTTCCCGACCGGGTCCTCTATGGCTACACCTTC
CASSFPDRVLYGYTF
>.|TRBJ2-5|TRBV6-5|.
TGTGCCAGCAGCCGCCTTGAGGTCGCCCAAGAGACCCAGTACTTC
CASSRLEVAQETQYF
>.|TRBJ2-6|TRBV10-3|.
TGTGCCACCGCAGGGGGGACTGGGGCCAACGTCCTGACTTTC
CATAGGTGANVLTF
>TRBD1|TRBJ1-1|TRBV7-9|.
TGTGCCAGCAGCTCGGGACAGGGGGCGACTGAAGCTTTCTTT
CASSSGQGATEAFF